This T cell receptor (beta chain) was recorded in a study of response to subunit inactivated influenza vaccine. Each CDR3 protein gets one entry after TCRdb re-called the RT-PCR reads with MiXCR. The profile covers around 570,000 distinct CDR3 sequences, with approximately 7.1% appearing a single time and 13% taken by the ten largest. This clonotype was observed a few times. The V end was cut by 4 bases, the J end by 8 bases, with 17 bases between. CDR3 length equals 14 residues. From germline, CDR1 is SGHNT and CDR2 YYREEE (reference sequence). The chain links TRBV5-4 to TRBJ2-3, with D perhaps assigned TRBD1 or TRBD2 (5 bases each). The TCR comes from a man aged 50-75 years who received an inactivated influenza vaccine. The material sequenced was PBMCs from blood, taken around 25 months after vaccination. As DNA, the CDR3 is TGTGCCAGCAGCAACGCCGGGGCACAACCTACGCAGTATTTT. This encodes CASSNAGAQPTQYF.